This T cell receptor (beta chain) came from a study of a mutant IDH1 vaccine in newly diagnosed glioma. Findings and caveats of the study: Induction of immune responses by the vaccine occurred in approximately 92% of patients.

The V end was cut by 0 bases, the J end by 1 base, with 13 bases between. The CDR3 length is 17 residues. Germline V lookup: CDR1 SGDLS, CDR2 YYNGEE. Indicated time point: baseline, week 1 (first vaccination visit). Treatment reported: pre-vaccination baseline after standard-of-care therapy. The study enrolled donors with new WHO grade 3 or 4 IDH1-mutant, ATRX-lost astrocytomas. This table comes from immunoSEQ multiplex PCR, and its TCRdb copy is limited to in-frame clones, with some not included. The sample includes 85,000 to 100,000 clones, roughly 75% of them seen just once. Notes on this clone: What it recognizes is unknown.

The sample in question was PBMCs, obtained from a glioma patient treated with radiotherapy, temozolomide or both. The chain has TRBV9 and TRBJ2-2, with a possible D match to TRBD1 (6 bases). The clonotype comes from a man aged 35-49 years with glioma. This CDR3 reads CASSVALGAGNTGELFF. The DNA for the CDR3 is TGTGCCAGCAGCGTAGCTTTGGGGGCCGGGAACACCGGGGAGCTGTTTTTT.